This T cell receptor (beta chain) was sequenced for a study of blood T cell repertoires in COVID-19 (dated by TCRdb to between 2020 and 2021). About the full investigation: The collaborator samples originated in the United States, Italy and Spain and spanned the acute and convalescent phases of COVID-19. The material from the prospective study consisted of cDNA or gDNA derived from T cells, B-cell-depleted T cells, or PBMCs. Subjects who had been exposed to COVID-19, were actively infected with it, or had recovered from it provided the deeply sampled blood TCRbeta repertoires that made up the dataset. The repertoires were released in a freely available public database intended as a resource for research on the immune response to SARS-CoV-2. The samples were drawn from two sources: the first 160 participants of the ongoing ImmuneRACE study, and some 1,300 subjects contributed by 6 global collaborators. Sample metadata almost always included a de-identified subject ID, COVID-19 status, age in years and sex. Where available, HLA class I and class II types were taken from metadata supplied by the sample provider and were not determined by assay-based typing.

Turning to this clone: Its cognate antigen has yet to be identified. Base-call qualities are not available, and no considerably larger clone is one nucleotide away.

Points the paper makes about the study in general: The quantity of clinical and demographic metadata differed by source and by participant and was supplied without curation.

The CDR3, from cysteine to phenylalanine, totals 15 residues. The DNA shown is the 45-base CDR3, in frame from base 1. V has 4 bases trimmed and J has 3 bases trimmed; junction bases matching no gene number 4. Based on the germline V gene (reference sequence), the CDR1 and CDR2 sequences are SEHNR and FQNEAQ. TCRbeta CDR3 regions were amplified from genomic DNA using the immunoSEQ Assay, a bias-controlled multiplex PCR. In the source study's methods: Within the assay, amplification of reference gene primers was used to estimate how many nucleated cells each sample contained. To quantify the absolute abundance of each unique TCRbeta CDR3 rearrangement, sequence reads were collapsed and filtered. Productive Simpson clonality was computed per sample as the square root of Simpson's diversity index over productive rearrangements. TCRdb obtained this table from immuneACCESS and retained in-frame rearrangements with V and J assigned. These tables miss some clones; where compared with another copy, unresolved V genes account for less than half of the shortfall, and the remainder is unexplained. For V, J and clone size, that table is used; D and trimming come from the DNA. This sample comprises 250,000 to 300,000 clones, around 90% of them detected only once. 2% to 2.5% of the sample goes to the ten largest clones.

The collaborating institutions used their own protocols to collect whole blood in K2EDTA tubes. For TCRbeta analysis, collaborator samples were shipped as frozen whole blood, as isolated PBMCs, or as DNA extracted from either sample type. This receptor chain uses TRBV7-9 and TRBJ2-1; the central 9 bases match TRBD2. This TCR was recovered from a man aged 50-59 years with acute or convalescent COVID-19. The specimen sequenced was peripheral blood. The DNA is TGTGCCAGCAGCTCTGGACTAGCGATCTACAATGAGCAGTTCTTC. It is translated as CASSSGLAIYNEQFF. The CDR3, completed at both ends by the reference TRBV7-9 and TRBJ2-1 genes, gives the full variable domain DTGVSQNPRHKITKRGQNVTFRCDPISEHNRLYWYRQTLGQGPEFLTYFQNEAQLEKSRLLSDRFSAERPKGSFSTLEIQRTEQGDSAMYLCASSSGLAIYNEQFFGPGTRLTVL.